The clone carrying this T cell receptor beta chain showed up just a few times. The entry originates in a study of shared clonotypes between healthy human individuals. TCRdb's copy holds only in-frame clones and misses some; the assay was immunoSEQ multiplex PCR. The table records some 1.1 million clones, approximately 80% of them present only once. V was pared by 8 bases and J by 0 bases, with 4 bases between. Germline loops: CDR1 WSHSY, CDR2 SAAADI. This CDR3 is built from 11 residues. Sequencing was done on a sample of memory CD4+ T cells from PBMCs. Subset described: CD45RA-negative fraction. This chain joins TRBV10-2 and TRBJ1-1; D is unclear. This clonotype originated in a man between 18 and 29 years old in good health. Some clones in this sample may be carry-over from other donors' samples. The CDR3 here is CASRLNTEAFF. CDR3 DNA: TGCGCCAGCCGTCTGAACACTGAAGCTTTCTTT.